This is a list of T cell receptor beta chains from one sample in a study of identical twins. One entry per CDR3 protein results from TCRdb running MiXCR on the 5' RACE reads. This table holds around 250,000 distinct CDR3 sequences, around 8% found once. This sample also belongs to another study, concerning yellow fever vaccine responses in identical twins.

Sequencing input: CD8+ T cells sorted from blood. These receptors were obtained from a woman under 30 in good health. Both conserved end residues are part of each CDR3. Fields, in order: clone size, D gene, J gene, V gene, CDR3 protein, CDR3 DNA. D genes are given only for firm matches. Rows may omit the clone size; those that give it use once, few, many or a size class.

abundance: few; d_gene: -; j_gene: TRBJ2-1; v_gene: TRBV5-1; CDR3aa: CASSFNRPTSYNEQFF; CDR3nt: TGCGCCAGCAGCTTTAACAGGCCCACCTCCTACAATGAGCAGTTCTTC
abundance: few; d_gene: -; j_gene: TRBJ2-1; v_gene: TRBV2; CDR3aa: CASSEDPGLREYNEQFF; CDR3nt: TGTGCCAGCAGTGAAGATCCGGGTTTAAGGGAATACAATGAGCAGTTCTTC
abundance: -; d_gene: -; j_gene: TRBJ2-7; v_gene: TRBV27; CDR3aa: CASSFLTAFSYEQYF; CDR3nt: TGTGCCAGCAGTTTTCTAACAGCGTTCTCCTACGAGCAGTACTTC
abundance: many; d_gene: -; j_gene: TRBJ2-3; v_gene: TRBV6-4; CDR3aa: CASSIRGEGTDTQYF; CDR3nt: TGTGCCAGCAGTATCAGGGGAGAAGGCACAGATACGCAGTATTTT
abundance: -; d_gene: TRBD2; j_gene: TRBJ2-2; v_gene: TRBV9; CDR3aa: CASSGGSGSVPGELFF; CDR3nt: TGTGCCAGCAGCGGGGGGAGCGGGAGTGTTCCCGGGGAGCTGTTTTTT
abundance: many; d_gene: TRBD2; j_gene: TRBJ2-1; v_gene: TRBV7-8; CDR3aa: CASSQTSGVYNEQFF; CDR3nt: TGTGCCAGCAGCCAGACTAGCGGGGTCTACAATGAGCAGTTCTTC
abundance: -; d_gene: -; j_gene: TRBJ2-1; v_gene: TRBV7-9; CDR3aa: CASSLELGISSYNEQFF; CDR3nt: TGTGCCAGCAGCTTAGAGTTGGGGATAAGCTCCTACAATGAGCAGTTCTTC
abundance: -; d_gene: TRBD2; j_gene: TRBJ2-3; v_gene: TRBV29-1; CDR3aa: CSVAGTSGGVTDTQYF; CDR3nt: TGCAGCGTGGCGGGGACTAGCGGGGGGGTCACAGATACGCAGTATTTT
abundance: few; d_gene: TRBD1; j_gene: TRBJ2-7; v_gene: TRBV7-2; CDR3aa: CASSPRQGALSYEQYF; CDR3nt: TGTGCCAGCAGTCCCCGGCAGGGGGCCCTCTCCTACGAGCAGTACTTC
abundance: many; d_gene: -; j_gene: TRBJ2-2; v_gene: TRBV24-1; CDR3aa: CATSDRTGILGPGELFF; CDR3nt: TGTGCCACCAGTGATCGAACTGGTATTTTGGGACCCGGGGAGCTGTTTTTT
abundance: -; d_gene: -; j_gene: TRBJ2-7; v_gene: TRBV2; CDR3aa: CASVSDRGTSGMYSYEQYF; CDR3nt: TGTGCCAGCGTTTCGGACAGGGGTACTAGCGGGATGTACTCCTACGAGCAGTACTTC
abundance: -; d_gene: -; j_gene: TRBJ2-7; v_gene: TRBV29-1; CDR3aa: CSALTVTYEQYF; CDR3nt: TGCAGCGCTCTGACGGTCACCTACGAGCAGTACTTC
abundance: many; d_gene: TRBD2; j_gene: TRBJ2-1; v_gene: TRBV29-1; CDR3aa: CSVEDGELAGVSGEQFF; CDR3nt: TGCAGCGTTGAAGATGGAGAACTAGCGGGCGTCTCTGGTGAGCAGTTCTTC
abundance: -; d_gene: -; j_gene: TRBJ2-7; v_gene: TRBV20-1; CDR3aa: CSAREAGASYEQYF; CDR3nt: TGCAGTGCTAGAGAAGCTGGGGCCTCCTACGAGCAGTACTTC
abundance: few; d_gene: -; j_gene: TRBJ2-7; v_gene: TRBV27; CDR3aa: CASSLGDGTYEQYF; CDR3nt: TGTGCCAGCAGTTTAGGGGACGGGACCTACGAGCAGTACTTC
abundance: few; d_gene: TRBD2; j_gene: TRBJ2-5; v_gene: TRBV5-5; CDR3aa: CASSSWGGVETQYF; CDR3nt: TGTGCCAGCAGCTCCTGGGGAGGGGTGGAGACCCAGTACTTC
abundance: -; d_gene: TRBD2; j_gene: TRBJ2-7; v_gene: TRBV15; CDR3aa: CATGLGGSGEQYF; CDR3nt: TGTGCCACTGGACTCGGCGGGAGCGGCGAGCAGTACTTC
abundance: few; d_gene: -; j_gene: TRBJ2-1; v_gene: TRBV27; CDR3aa: CASSLSRGEQFF; CDR3nt: TGTGCCAGCAGTTTATCAAGGGGTGAGCAGTTCTTC
abundance: -; d_gene: -; j_gene: TRBJ2-2; v_gene: TRBV20-1; CDR3aa: CRGKAPGLHTGELFF; CDR3nt: TGCAGGGGCAAGGCTCCGGGACTCCACACCGGGGAGCTGTTTTTT
abundance: -; d_gene: -; j_gene: TRBJ2-4; v_gene: TRBV28; CDR3aa: CASNTPQNIQYF; CDR3nt: TGTGCCAGCAACACACCCCAAAACATTCAGTACTTC
abundance: few; d_gene: -; j_gene: TRBJ1-1; v_gene: TRBV10-3; CDR3aa: CAISDMNTEAFF; CDR3nt: TGTGCCATCAGCGATATGAACACTGAAGCTTTCTTT
abundance: -; d_gene: TRBD2; j_gene: TRBJ2-1; v_gene: TRBV2; CDR3aa: CASSDNSGGLYNEQFF; CDR3nt: TGTGCCAGCAGTGACAATAGCGGGGGACTTTACAATGAGCAGTTCTTC
abundance: many; d_gene: TRBD1; j_gene: TRBJ2-7; v_gene: TRBV5-1; CDR3aa: CASRGTGASYEQYF; CDR3nt: TGCGCCAGCAGAGGGACAGGGGCCTCCTACGAGCAGTACTTC
abundance: few; d_gene: TRBD2; j_gene: TRBJ2-1; v_gene: TRBV5-1; CDR3aa: CASSLMPREAGNEQFF; CDR3nt: TGCGCCAGCAGCTTGATGCCGCGGGAGGCCGGCAATGAGCAGTTCTTC
abundance: many; d_gene: -; j_gene: TRBJ1-2; v_gene: TRBV18; CDR3aa: CASSPPTESYGYTF; CDR3nt: TGTGCCAGCTCACCACCGACAGAATCCTATGGCTACACCTTC
abundance: many; d_gene: -; j_gene: TRBJ1-2; v_gene: TRBV9; CDR3aa: CASSPPGPGYTF; CDR3nt: TGTGCCAGCAGCCCCCCGGGTCCCGGCTACACCTTC
abundance: -; d_gene: TRBD2; j_gene: TRBJ2-7; v_gene: TRBV4-2; CDR3aa: CASSQRGSGGSYEQYF; CDR3nt: TGTGCCAGCAGCCAGAGGGGTAGCGGGGGGTCCTACGAGCAGTACTTC
abundance: -; d_gene: -; j_gene: TRBJ1-2; v_gene: TRBV27; CDR3aa: CASSLSRNNGYTF; CDR3nt: TGTGCCAGCAGTTTATCCCGAAACAATGGCTACACCTTC
abundance: -; d_gene: TRBD1; j_gene: TRBJ1-1; v_gene: TRBV7-2; CDR3aa: CASSLGGTGAFSEAFF; CDR3nt: TGTGCCAGCAGCTTAGGGGGGACAGGGGCGTTCTCTGAAGCTTTCTTT
abundance: many; d_gene: -; j_gene: TRBJ2-3; v_gene: TRBV9; CDR3aa: CASSVNRDKITDTQYF; CDR3nt: TGTGCCAGCAGCGTCAACCGGGACAAGATCACAGATACGCAGTATTTT
abundance: many; d_gene: -; j_gene: TRBJ2-5; v_gene: TRBV27; CDR3aa: CASSLTSQETQYF; CDR3nt: TGTGCCAGCAGTTTAACCAGCCAAGAGACCCAGTACTTC
abundance: many; d_gene: -; j_gene: TRBJ1-5; v_gene: TRBV7-8; CDR3aa: CASSLAISRNQPQHF; CDR3nt: TGTGCCAGCAGCTTAGCGATAAGTCGCAATCAGCCCCAGCATTTT
abundance: few; d_gene: TRBD2; j_gene: TRBJ2-3; v_gene: TRBV11-1; CDR3aa: CASSSHGGPTSGRGSTDTQYF; CDR3nt: TGTGCCAGCAGTTCTCACGGAGGGCCCACTAGCGGGAGGGGCAGCACAGATACGCAGTATTTT
abundance: -; d_gene: TRBD1; j_gene: TRBJ2-1; v_gene: TRBV30; CDR3aa: CAWSGTGTGTLYNEQFF; CDR3nt: TGTGCCTGGAGTGGGACCGGGACAGGGACTTTGTACAATGAGCAGTTCTTC
abundance: few; d_gene: -; j_gene: TRBJ1-2; v_gene: TRBV7-9; CDR3aa: CASSLSGGEGLQRGYTF; CDR3nt: TGTGCCAGCAGCCTCTCGGGGGGGGAAGGTTTGCAACGAGGCTACACCTTC
abundance: -; d_gene: -; j_gene: TRBJ2-2; v_gene: TRBV10-1; CDR3aa: CASSENISGELFF; CDR3nt: TGCGCCAGCAGTGAGAACATATCCGGGGAGCTGTTTTTT
abundance: few; d_gene: TRBD2; j_gene: TRBJ2-6; v_gene: TRBV15; CDR3aa: CATGEGSGANVLTF; CDR3nt: TGTGCCACCGGGGAGGGCTCGGGGGCCAACGTCCTGACTTTC
abundance: many; d_gene: -; j_gene: TRBJ1-4; v_gene: TRBV28; CDR3aa: CASSFDEKLFF; CDR3nt: TGTGCCAGCAGTTTTGATGAAAAACTGTTTTTT
abundance: -; d_gene: -; j_gene: TRBJ2-3; v_gene: TRBV27; CDR3aa: CASSLVRPTDTQYF; CDR3nt: TGTGCCAGCAGTTTAGTCCGGCCCACAGATACGCAGTATTTT
abundance: few; d_gene: -; j_gene: TRBJ2-2; v_gene: TRBV5-6; CDR3aa: CASSGGGPAGELFF; CDR3nt: TGTGCCAGCAGCGGGGGGGGCCCCGCGGGGGAGCTGTTTTTT
abundance: -; d_gene: -; j_gene: TRBJ2-7; v_gene: TRBV2; CDR3aa: CASSDIALYEQYF; CDR3nt: TGTGCCAGCAGTGACATAGCGCTCTACGAGCAGTACTTC
abundance: -; d_gene: TRBD1; j_gene: TRBJ2-7; v_gene: TRBV15; CDR3aa: CATSRPLTGQSPYEQYF; CDR3nt: TGTGCCACCAGCAGACCCCTTACGGGACAGAGTCCCTACGAGCAGTACTTC